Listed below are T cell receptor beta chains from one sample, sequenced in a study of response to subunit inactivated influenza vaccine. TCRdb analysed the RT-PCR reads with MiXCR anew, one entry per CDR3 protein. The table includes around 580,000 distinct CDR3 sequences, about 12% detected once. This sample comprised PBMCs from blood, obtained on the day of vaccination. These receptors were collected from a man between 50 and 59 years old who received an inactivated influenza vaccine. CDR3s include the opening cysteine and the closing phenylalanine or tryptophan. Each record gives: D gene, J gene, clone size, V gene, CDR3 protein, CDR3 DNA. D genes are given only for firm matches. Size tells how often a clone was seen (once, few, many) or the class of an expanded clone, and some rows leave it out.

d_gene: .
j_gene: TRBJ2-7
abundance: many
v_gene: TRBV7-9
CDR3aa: CASSLATGRYEQYF
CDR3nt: TGTGCCAGCAGCTTAGCTACAGGGCGCTACGAGCAGTACTTC

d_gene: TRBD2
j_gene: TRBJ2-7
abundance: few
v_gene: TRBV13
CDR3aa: CASSLMVSGSYEQYF
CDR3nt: TGTGCCAGCAGCTTAATGGTTAGCGGGTCCTACGAGCAGTACTTC

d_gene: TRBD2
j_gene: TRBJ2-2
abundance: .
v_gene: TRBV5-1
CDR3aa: CASGETSANTGELFF
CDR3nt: TGCGCCAGCGGCGAGACTAGCGCGAACACCGGGGAGCTGTTTTTT

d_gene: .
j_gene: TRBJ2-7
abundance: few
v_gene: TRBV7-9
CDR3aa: CASSLWPDRYEQYF
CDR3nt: TGTGCCAGCAGCTTATGGCCAGATCGCTACGAGCAGTACTTC

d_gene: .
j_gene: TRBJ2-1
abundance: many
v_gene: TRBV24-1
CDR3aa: CATSDSGRRGRNEQFF
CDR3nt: TGTGCCACCAGTGATTCAGGCCGTCGGGGGAGGAATGAGCAGTTCTTC

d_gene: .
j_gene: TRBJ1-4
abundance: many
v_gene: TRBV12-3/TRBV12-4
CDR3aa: CASRPPGGKLFF
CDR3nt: TGTGCCAGCAGACCCCCGGGAGGGAAACTGTTTTTT

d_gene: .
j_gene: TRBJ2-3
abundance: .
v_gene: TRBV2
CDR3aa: CASRNRVVSDTQYF
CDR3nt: TGTGCCAGCAGGAACAGGGTAGTATCAGATACGCAGTATTTT

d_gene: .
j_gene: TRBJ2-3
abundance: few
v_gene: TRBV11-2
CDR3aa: CASSNRDKTDTQYF
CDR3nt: TGTGCCAGCAGCAACCGGGACAAGACAGATACGCAGTATTTT

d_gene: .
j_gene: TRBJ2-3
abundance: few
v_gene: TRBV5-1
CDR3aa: CASSLGQFRDTQYF
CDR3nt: TGCGCCAGCAGCTTGGGACAGTTCAGGGATACGCAGTATTTT

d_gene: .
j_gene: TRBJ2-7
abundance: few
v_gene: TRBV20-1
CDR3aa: CSARVSSLGIYEQYF
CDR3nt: TGCAGTGCTAGAGTTTCATCTTTGGGGATTTACGAGCAGTACTTC

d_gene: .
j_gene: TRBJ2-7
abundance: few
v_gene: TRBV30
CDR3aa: CAGGRSSYEQYF
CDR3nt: TGTGCCGGGGGTAGGTCCTCCTACGAGCAGTACTTC

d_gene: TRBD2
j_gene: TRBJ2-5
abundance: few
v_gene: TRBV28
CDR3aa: CASSLGLLAGVTETQYF
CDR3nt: TGTGCCAGCAGTTTAGGCCTTCTAGCGGGAGTCACGGAGACCCAGTACTTC

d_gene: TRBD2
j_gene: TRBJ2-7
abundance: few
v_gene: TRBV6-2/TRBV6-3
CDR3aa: CASSYGGGAGEQYF
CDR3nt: TGTGCCAGCAGTTATGGCGGGGGGGCCGGCGAGCAGTACTTC

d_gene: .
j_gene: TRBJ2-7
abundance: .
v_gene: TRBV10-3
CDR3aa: CAISGGPPSYEQYF
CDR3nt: TGTGCCATCAGTGGGGGACCCCCGTCCTACGAGCAGTACTTC

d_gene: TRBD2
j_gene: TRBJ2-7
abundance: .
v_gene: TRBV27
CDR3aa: CASSLRDWGGPSYEQYF
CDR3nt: TGTGCCAGCAGTTTAAGGGACTGGGGGGGACCCAGCTACGAGCAGTACTTC

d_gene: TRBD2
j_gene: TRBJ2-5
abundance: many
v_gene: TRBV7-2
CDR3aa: CASRRTSGGVETQYF
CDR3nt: TGTGCCAGCAGGCGGACTAGCGGGGGGGTAGAGACCCAGTACTTC

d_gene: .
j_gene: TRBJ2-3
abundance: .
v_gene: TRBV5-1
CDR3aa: CASSPAVNPTDTQYF
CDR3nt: TGCGCCAGCAGCCCTGCCGTCAATCCCACAGATACGCAGTATTTT

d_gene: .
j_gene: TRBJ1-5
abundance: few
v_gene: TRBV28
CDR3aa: CASKLGSQPQHF
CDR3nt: TGTGCCAGCAAGCTGGGGAGTCAGCCCCAGCATTTT

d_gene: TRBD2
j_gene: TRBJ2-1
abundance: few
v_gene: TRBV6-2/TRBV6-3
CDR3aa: CASSDPGLAGLNEQFF
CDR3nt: TGTGCCAGCAGTGACCCGGGACTAGCGGGATTGAATGAGCAGTTCTTC

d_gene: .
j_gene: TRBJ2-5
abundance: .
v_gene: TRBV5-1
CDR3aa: CASSAPGDSRETQYF
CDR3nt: TGCGCCAGCAGCGCCCCGGGGGATTCGAGAGAGACCCAGTACTTC

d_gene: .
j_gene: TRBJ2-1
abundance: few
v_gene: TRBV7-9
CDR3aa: CASNKKGDEQFF
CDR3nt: TGTGCCAGCAACAAAAAGGGTGATGAGCAGTTCTTC

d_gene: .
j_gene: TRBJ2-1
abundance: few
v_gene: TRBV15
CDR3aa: CATSPFPGREDNEQFF
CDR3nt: TGTGCCACCAGTCCGTTCCCGGGACGGGAAGACAATGAGCAGTTCTTC

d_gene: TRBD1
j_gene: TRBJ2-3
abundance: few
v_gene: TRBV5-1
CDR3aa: CASSSRTGDTQYF
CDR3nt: TGCGCCAGCAGCTCGAGGACAGGAGATACGCAGTATTTT

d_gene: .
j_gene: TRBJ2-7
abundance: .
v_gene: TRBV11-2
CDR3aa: CASSPRAVGYEQYF
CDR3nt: TGTGCCAGCAGCCCACGGGCCGTCGGCTACGAGCAGTACTTC

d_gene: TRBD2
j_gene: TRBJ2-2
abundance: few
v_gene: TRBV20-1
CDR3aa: CSARGAGGVGELFF
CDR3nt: TGCAGTGCCCGGGGGGCGGGGGGTGTCGGGGAGCTGTTTTTT

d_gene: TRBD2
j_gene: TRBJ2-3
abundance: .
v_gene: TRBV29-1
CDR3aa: CSYPGTSGVDPNTQYF
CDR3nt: TGCAGCTACCCCGGGACTAGCGGGGTTGACCCGAATACGCAGTATTTT

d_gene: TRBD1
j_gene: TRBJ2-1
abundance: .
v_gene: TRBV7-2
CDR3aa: CASSLVSDRDPYNEQFF
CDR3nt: TGTGCCAGCAGCTTAGTAAGTGACAGGGATCCCTACAATGAGCAGTTCTTC

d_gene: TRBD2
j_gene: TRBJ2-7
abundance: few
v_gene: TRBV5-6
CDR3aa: CASSATGTRSYEQYF
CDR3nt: TGTGCCAGCAGCGCGACCGGGACTAGGAGCTACGAGCAGTACTTC

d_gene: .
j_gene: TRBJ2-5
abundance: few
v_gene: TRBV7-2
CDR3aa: CASSLGGSRGETQYF
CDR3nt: TGTGCCAGCAGCTTAGGTGGTAGTCGAGGAGAGACCCAGTACTTC

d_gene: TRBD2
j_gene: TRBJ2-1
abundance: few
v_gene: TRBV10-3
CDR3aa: CAIRGLAGGNEQFF
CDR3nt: TGTGCCATCCGTGGTCTAGCGGGAGGAAATGAGCAGTTCTTC

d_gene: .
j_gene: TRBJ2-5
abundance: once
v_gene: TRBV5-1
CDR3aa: CASSLVTGQGETQYF
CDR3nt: TGCGCCAGCAGCTTGGTGACCGGGCAGGGGGAGACCCAGTACTTC

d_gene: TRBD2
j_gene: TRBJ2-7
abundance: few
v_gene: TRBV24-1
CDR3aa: CATSESGRASEQYF
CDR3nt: TGTGCCACCAGTGAGAGCGGGAGGGCTTCCGAGCAGTACTTC

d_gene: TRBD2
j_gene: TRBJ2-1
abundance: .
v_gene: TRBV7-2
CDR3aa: CASSTGLAGAWQFF
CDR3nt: TGTGCCAGCAGCACGGGACTAGCGGGAGCTTGGCAGTTCTTC

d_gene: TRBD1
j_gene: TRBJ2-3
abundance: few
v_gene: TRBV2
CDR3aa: CASHEDRDRVDTQYF
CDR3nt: TGTGCCAGCCACGAGGACAGGGATCGTGTAGATACGCAGTATTTT

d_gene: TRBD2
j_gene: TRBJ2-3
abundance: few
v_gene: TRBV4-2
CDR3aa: CASSQVGAGGRPDTQYF
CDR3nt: TGTGCCAGCAGCCAAGTGGGAGCGGGAGGTCGGCCAGATACGCAGTATTTT

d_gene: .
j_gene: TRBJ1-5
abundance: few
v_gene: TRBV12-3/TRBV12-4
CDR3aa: CASSLCQPQHF
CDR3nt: TGTGCCAGCAGTTTATGTCAGCCCCAGCATTTT

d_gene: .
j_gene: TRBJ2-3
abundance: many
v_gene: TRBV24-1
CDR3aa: CATSVTASTDTQYF
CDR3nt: TGTGCCACCAGTGTGACCGCGAGCACAGATACGCAGTATTTT

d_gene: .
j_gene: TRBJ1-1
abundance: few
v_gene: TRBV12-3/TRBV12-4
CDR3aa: CASSLNSPEAFF
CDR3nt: TGTGCCAGCAGTTTAAATAGCCCTGAAGCTTTCTTT

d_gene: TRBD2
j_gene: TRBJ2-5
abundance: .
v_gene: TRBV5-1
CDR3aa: CASSLAVTSGERETQYF
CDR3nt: TGCGCCAGCAGCTTGGCGGTAACTAGCGGGGAAAGGGAGACCCAGTACTTC

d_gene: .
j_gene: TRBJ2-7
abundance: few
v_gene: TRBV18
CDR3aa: CASSPPRRDEQYF
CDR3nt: TGTGCCAGCTCACCCCCAAGGAGGGACGAGCAGTACTTC

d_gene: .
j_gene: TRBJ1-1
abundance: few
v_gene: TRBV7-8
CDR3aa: CASSFVTDSEAFF
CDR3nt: TGTGCCAGCAGCTTTGTGACAGACTCTGAAGCTTTCTTT

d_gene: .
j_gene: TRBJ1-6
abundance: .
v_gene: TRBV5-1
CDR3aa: CASSPGDDNSPLHF
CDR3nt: TGCGCCAGCAGCCCGGGGGACGATAATTCACCCCTCCACTTT

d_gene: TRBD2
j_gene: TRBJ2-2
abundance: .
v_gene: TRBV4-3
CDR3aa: CASSRGLAGAPGELFF
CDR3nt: TGCGCCAGCAGCCGGGGACTAGCGGGAGCGCCCGGGGAGCTGTTTTTT

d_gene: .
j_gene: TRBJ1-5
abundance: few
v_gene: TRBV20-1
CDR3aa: CSARDRRVGNQPQHF
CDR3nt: TGCAGTGCTAGAGATCGGCGTGTGGGCAATCAGCCCCAGCATTTT

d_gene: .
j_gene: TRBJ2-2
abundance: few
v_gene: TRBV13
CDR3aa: CASSLRGLVTGELFF
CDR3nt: TGTGCCAGCAGCTTGAGGGGCCTGGTCACCGGGGAGCTGTTTTTT

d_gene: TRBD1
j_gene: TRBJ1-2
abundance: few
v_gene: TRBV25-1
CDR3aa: CASSGRTGDQYGYTF
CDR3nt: TGTGCCAGCAGTGGCCGGACAGGGGATCAGTATGGCTACACCTTC

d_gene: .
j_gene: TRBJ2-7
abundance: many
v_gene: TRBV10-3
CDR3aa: CAISENPNYEQYF
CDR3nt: TGTGCCATCAGTGAAAATCCAAACTACGAGCAGTACTTC

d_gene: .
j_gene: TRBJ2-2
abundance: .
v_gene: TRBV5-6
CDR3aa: CASSQPGHLDTGELFF
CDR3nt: TGTGCCAGCAGCCAGCCGGGACATCTCGACACCGGGGAGCTGTTTTTT

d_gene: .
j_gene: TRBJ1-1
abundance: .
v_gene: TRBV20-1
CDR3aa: CSASASGSGNTEAFF
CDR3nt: TGCAGTGCTAGTGCCTCGGGGTCGGGGAACACTGAAGCTTTCTTT

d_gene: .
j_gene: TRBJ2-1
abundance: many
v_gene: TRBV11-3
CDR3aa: CASSASAGYNEQFF
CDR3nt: TGTGCCAGCAGCGCAAGCGCGGGTTACAATGAGCAGTTCTTC

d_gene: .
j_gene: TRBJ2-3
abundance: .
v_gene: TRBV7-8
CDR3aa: CASSYRLGPDTQYF
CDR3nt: TGTGCCAGCAGCTATCGACTGGGGCCAGATACGCAGTATTTT

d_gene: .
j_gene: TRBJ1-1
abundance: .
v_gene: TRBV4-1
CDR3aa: CASSHPGGLNTEAFF
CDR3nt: TGCGCCAGCAGCCACCCCGGGGGCTTGAACACTGAAGCTTTCTTT

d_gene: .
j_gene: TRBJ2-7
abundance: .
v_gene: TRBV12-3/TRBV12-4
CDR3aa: CASSSTDNYSYEQYF
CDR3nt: TGTGCCAGCAGTTCTACCGACAATTACTCCTACGAGCAGTACTTC

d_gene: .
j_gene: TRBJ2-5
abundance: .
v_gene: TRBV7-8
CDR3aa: CASSLRWLGETQYF
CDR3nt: TGTGCCAGCAGCTTACGATGGTTAGGAGAGACCCAGTACTTC

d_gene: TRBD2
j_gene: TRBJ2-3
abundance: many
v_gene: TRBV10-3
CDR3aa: CAIRPRGGTDTQYF
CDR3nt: TGTGCCATCAGGCCGCGGGGGGGAACAGATACGCAGTATTTT